This T cell receptor (beta chain) is drawn from a study of shared T cell receptors in the human thymus (dated by TCRdb to the early 2020s). For the study in its entirety: The study examined how self-reactive, shared T-cell receptor alpha chains are generated in the human thymus.

To prepare the library, the immunoSEQ multiplex PCR assay was applied. The table was pulled from immuneACCESS by TCRdb, which kept in-frame rearrangements only. Such tables lose some clones; where checked, under half of the loss comes from unresolved V genes, and the rest has no known cause. The sample data list about 500,000 clones, and 75% to 85% of these were observed just once. Together, the top ten hold 0.013% of the sample. On this clone: It has no known antigen specificity. No base qualities exist here, and no much larger clone lies one base off it.

There are 15 amino acids in the CDR3, from cysteine to phenylalanine inclusive. Kept here is only the CDR3 DNA, which spans 45 bases and is read in frame from base 1. The germline V gene yields LGHNT for CDR1 and FRNRAP for CDR2. V and J are truncated by 0 bases and 3 bases respectively, leaving an intervening sequence of 11 bases. This same sample was also taken into another study, of human thymus T cells. Per that second paper: The donors were immunologically healthy infants in Finland who had open corrective cardiac surgery for congenital heart defects. The thymus tissue came from surgical resects taken out during corrective cardiac surgery. V and J gene segment usage appeared biased in both thymic and peripheral blood repertoires. Highly overlapping thymic TCR repertoires among unrelated individuals were reported in the related research. The study characterized TCR alpha and beta repertoires from eight infant thymus samples and a few related peripheral blood samples. Donor ages ranged from about 7 to 250 days, and the cohort comprised more than 5 male and a couple of female infants. After being mechanically released from the tissue, thymocytes were kept at -70 degrees C in pellets of roughly 10-30 million cells. A QIAsymphony instrument was used to extract genomic DNA from the frozen cell pellets. The immunoSEQ multiplex PCR assay was used to amplify the TCRB and TCRAD loci from a standardized amount of quality-controlled genomic DNA. The amplicons spanned the V(D)J region and were long enough to cover the CDR3 and allow V and J genes to be identified. The commercial immunoSEQ service was used to sequence amplicons on an Illumina platform. Primer bias and sequencing errors were corrected using previously described methods, and TCRAD and TCRB definitions followed the IMGT database. immunoSEQ Analyzer 3.0 and VDJTools were used for repertoire analysis, which covered basic statistics, V/J segment usage, diversity estimates, rarefaction and pairwise overlap. To estimate diversity, the Chao1, ChaoE, Efron-Thisted, Shannon and inverse Simpson indices were applied, and diversity was also estimated on datasets down-sampled to the smallest sample. Repertoire overlap was assessed by strict matching of CDR3 nucleotide sequence, V gene and J gene, and clustering was done by Jaccard-based multidimensional scaling. On average, thymus samples yielded about 810,000 unique TCRB clonotypes, whereas blood samples yielded some 80,000.

The specimen sequenced was thymocytes. The sequence is built from TRBV12-5 and TRBJ2-5; the D gene is perhaps TRBD1, from 6 matching bases. The clonotype was recovered from a boy younger than two with a congenital heart defect. Donor details come from another sample of the same person, matched by shared clones. The nucleotide sequence reads TGTGCTAGTGGTTTGGTAAGGGCAGGGGAAGAGACCCAGTACTTC. Its amino acids are CASGLVRAGEETQYF.